This T cell receptor (beta chain) is drawn from a study of T cells in localized non-small cell lung cancer. Notes on the study in general: Higher adjacent-lung clonality was associated with shorter survival. Clonality peaked in uninvolved adjacent lung rather than tumor.

Libraries were prepared by immunoSEQ multiplex PCR; TCRdb keeps only in-frame clonotypes and omits some of them. The sample carries approximately 1,500 clones, about 25% recorded once. Looked up from germline, CDR1 is SGHNT and CDR2 is YENEEA. Deletions cut 2 bases from V and 6 bases from J, with 11 bases between. The CDR3 extends over 14 amino acids. Samples of adjacent lung lacking atypia were obtained no closer than 2 cm to the tumor margin. This clone was recorded a few times. Its antigen is unidentified. The material was normal lung tissue next to the tumor, obtained before any cancer treatment. The gene calls are TRBV11-3 and TRBJ2-1, with D perhaps TRBD1 (6 bases). The TCR sequence derives from a male donor older than 55 with stage I lung adenocarcinoma. CDR3: CASSLTGSGNEQFF. The DNA for the CDR3 is TGTGCCAGCAGCTTAACAGGGTCGGGCAATGAGCAGTTCTTC.